This T cell receptor beta chain was retrieved from a study of blood T cell repertoires in COVID-19. TCRdb's copy holds only in-frame clones and misses some; the assay was immunoSEQ multiplex PCR. Of around 290,000 clones listed, around 90% were seen once; the top ten hold roughly 1.1%. This CDR3 spans 14 amino acids. Germline trimming cut 0 bases from V and 3 bases from J; bases unmatched to any gene: 1. CDR1 is LNHNV and CDR2 is YYDKDF in the germline V gene (reference sequence). The sample holds one count of this clone. This receptor was obtained from a woman aged 30 to 39 who had recovered from COVID-19. The specimen sequenced was PBMCs or T cells enriched from blood (not recorded which). The chain uses TRBV15 and TRBJ2-5; 7 bases fit TRBD1. The CDR3 loop reads CATSRDQGEETQYF. CDR3 sequence (DNA): TGTGCCACCAGCAGAGACCAGGGGGAAGAGACCCAGTACTTC.